This T cell receptor beta chain was recovered during a study of cytomegalovirus exposure and HLA in healthy donors. General study findings and limits: Later analysis indicated greater clonal expansion among HLA-associated TCR beta chains than among equally common other chains. TCR beta chain V- and J-gene trimming was linked, in a later analysis, to a missense variant in DCLRE1C. Reports indicated that the classifier achieved high specificity and sensitivity in diagnosing cytomegalovirus status. In vitro confirmation showed a few CMV-associated chains to be CMV antigen specific.

The PCR used 60 Vbeta and 13 Jbeta primers. Method: immunoSEQ multiplex PCR; TCRdb's copy keeps in-frame clones and lacks some. Here the sample spans under 200,000 clones, 84% being singletons. Remarks on this clone: Antigen unknown.

Material for sequencing was PBMCs. The origin of this receptor is a man younger than 40 in good health and CMV-seronegative.

DNA of the CDR3: TGCGCCAGCAGCCACACGATTTTCCAGGGCCCGAACACTGAAGCTTTCTTT. It is translated as CASSHTIFQGPNTEAFF. This rearrangement joins TRBV4-1 to TRBJ1-1; a possible D gene is TRBD1 (5 bases). V dropped 3 bases and J dropped 1 base, with 18 bases sitting between them. Germline assignment: CDR1 MGHRA and CDR2 YSYEKL. CDR3 size: 17 residues.